This entry concerns a single T cell receptor beta chain. This clonotype was recorded many times. The clone's antigen remains unknown. No base quality information exists; no much larger clone differs at one position. A patient counted as having stable Graves' hyperthyroidism if no progression to ophthalmopathy occurred over 18 months of follow-up. Hyperthyroidism patients were aged 18 to 65 years and newly diagnosed, with disease duration of less than 2 months. The study excluded patients with uncontrolled infections, other autoimmune diseases, pregnancy or lactation. Diagnoses were based on clinical symptoms, serum thyroxine and TRAb, thyroid ultrasound and orbital computed tomography. PBMCs were isolated from approximately 10 ml of fresh peripheral blood by Ficoll-Paque density gradient centrifugation. Total RNA was extracted with Trizol reagent, and quality was checked on an Agilent 2100 Bioanalyzer.

The CDR1 and CDR2 encoded by the germline V gene (reference sequence) are DFQATT and SNEGSKA. The CDR3 measures 10 amino acids from cysteine to phenylalanine. Solely the CDR3 DNA is kept, with 30 bases framed from the first base. V drops 5 bases and J drops 8 bases, leaving 9 bases in between. The TCR beta CDR3 regions were amplified from the RNA transcripts. The TCR CDR3 was subjected to a first round of RT-PCR using the HTBI primer set and the Qiagen OneStep RT-PCR kit. Libraries were constructed in a second round of multiplex PCR, after which size selection and purification were carried out. Libraries were sequenced paired-end with 100 bp reads on an Illumina HiSeq2000. The authors' pipeline ran thus. SOAPnuke was used to process the raw data, throwing out any read that contained adapters or uncalled bases, had a mean Phred below 15, or lacked an exact constant-primer or identifier match. COPE v1.2.5 was used to merge high-quality paired reads, and clonotypes were defined as unique nucleotide sequences. Clonotypes were aligned to IMGT TRBV, TRBD and TRBJ reference segments using MiTCR v1.1. The analysis was restricted to V-J combinations with a frequency above 0.0001, which together covered 99.2% of the repertoires. A TCS score was defined as the ratio between F50 (clonal expansion) and ExV (chaos), using BLOSUM62-based TCRdist between CDR3 peptides within each V-J. Welch's t-statistics and random forest reduced roughly 530 V-J features to around 14, which were used in a naive Bayes classifier (R e1071). The raw public reads went through TCRdb reprocessing: fastp at Q25, MiXCR clone calling, in-frame beta chains kept. Rows matching on CDR3 protein sequence are summarized as one entry with the most common DNA and genes. V and J calls and clone size were set by TCRdb, not the authors. In all, the sample holds roughly 200,000 distinct CDR3 sequences, and about 18% of those were seen once. The ten largest clones represent around 43% of the sample.

The data stem from a study of T cells in Graves' hyperthyroidism and ophthalmopathy (dated by TCRdb to the late 2010s). About the study as a whole: Peripheral blood was sampled at the time of initial diagnosis, prior to any treatment. To identify distinguishing TCR V-J signatures, a discovery cohort of roughly 100 patients was used, comprising some 43 with Graves' ophthalmopathy and 57 with stable Graves' hyperthyroidism. Prospective prediction of ophthalmopathy was tested in an independent validation cohort of 18 hyperthyroidism patients and around 16 patients who later progressed to ophthalmopathy. For training and testing, the 100 or so patients in the discovery cohort were randomly divided in a 7:3 ratio. In about 6 Graves' hyperthyroidism patients, the study also compared T-cell repertoires from thyroid tissue with T-cell repertoires from blood. Once sampling was done, hyperthyroidism patients were given methimazole at a starting dose of 30 mg daily, whereas ophthalmopathy patients were given high-dose intravenous methylprednisolone. According to the paper, TCR Vbeta CDR3 sequencing was carried out on roughly 130 peripheral blood samples, which came from around 43 ophthalmopathy, around 75 hyperthyroidism and some 17 progressor patients.

Paper-wide results and their limitations: Blood samples also contained most of the expanded thyroid clonotypes (frequency above 0.001), which suggests that blood repertoires may reflect thyroid immune responses. In validation, the model predicted progression to ophthalmopathy a median of 6.5 months before onset, with roughly 70% sensitivity and 72.22% specificity. In cross-validation, a model built on a 13 V-J signature told ophthalmopathy apart from stable hyperthyroidism with approximately 90% sensitivity and about 81% specificity, and in testing the same model reached 80%/75%. Sample size was not statistically predetermined, and investigators were not blinded to group allocation.

This receptor was obtained from a man in his forties with Graves' hyperthyroidism. Material: blood. The rearranged segments are TRBV20-1 and TRBJ1-2; the D gene remains uncertain. The DNA is as follows: TGCAGTGCTCCCCCGGCGGGCTACACCTTC. This yields the protein CSAPPAGYTF.